The rows below give T cell receptor beta chains drawn from one sample of a study of memory CD4+ T cells and cytomegalovirus serostatus. The table came from immunoSEQ multiplex PCR; TCRdb's copy has only in-frame clones and leaves some out. The data contain approximately 53,000 clones, under 90% of them seen just once; the ten biggest clones take up roughly 0.54%. Material for sequencing was memory CD4+ T cells from blood. The receptor set was obtained from an adult in good health and CMV-seronegative. CDR3s leave out the opening cysteine and the closing phenylalanine or tryptophan.

j_call v_call cdr3_aa
TRBJ1-5 TRBV5-1 ASSLTGGSNQPQH
TRBJ1-6 TRBV2 ASSGGTANSPLH
TRBJ1-2 TRBV7-9 ASSLAQSLGGYT
TRBJ2-1 TRBV10-3 AISVGVGEQF
TRBJ2-5 TRBV5-4 ASSLPGSETQY
TRBJ1-2 TRBV9 ASSVEGQGHT
TRBJ1-3 TRBV10-3 AIRARDRRNTIY
TRBJ2-7 TRBV27 ASSPLPGQGREQY
TRBJ2-7 TRBV29-1 SVEMGLSSYEQY
TRBJ2-7 TRBV18 ASSASHGTGNDEQY
TRBJ1-1 TRBV9 ASSVGRNTEAF
TRBJ2-6 TRBV15 ATSSLRQLSGANVLT
TRBJ1-1 TRBV5-1 ASSQAEWVNTEAF
TRBJ1-5 TRBV23-1 ASTRAYSIYQPQH
TRBJ2-3 TRBV4-2 ASSQVPSGGAGGTDTQY
TRBJ2-7 TRBV19 ASSISGASYEQY
TRBJ1-1 TRBV7-2 ASSFNGNTEAF
TRBJ1-1 TRBV6-1 ASRPQRGGTEAF
TRBJ2-1 TRBV19 ASSGFEGQGNEQF
TRBJ1-1 TRBV18 ASSIRRDRSTEAF